The rows below give T cell receptor beta chains drawn from one sample of a study of response to subunit inactivated influenza vaccine. From the RT-PCR reads, TCRdb called clonotypes with MiXCR, one entry per CDR3 protein. The table lists approximately 520,000 distinct CDR3 sequences, around 25% of them singletons. Source: CD4+ T cells sorted from PBMCs, taken 5 to 6 days after vaccination. The receptors were sampled from a man aged 50-60 years who received an inactivated influenza vaccine. Both conserved end residues are part of each CDR3. D genes are given only for firm matches. Not all rows give a size; the values are once, few, many and, for expanded clones, a class.

size,J,V,D,CDR3,DNA
few,TRBJ2-2,TRBV5-1,NA,CASSLDGPNTGELFF,TGCGCCAGCAGCTTGGATGGCCCCAACACCGGGGAGCTGTTTTTT
NA,TRBJ2-1,TRBV2,NA,CASSEAGLGHEQFF,TGTGCCAGCAGTGAAGCAGGGCTTGGGCATGAGCAGTTCTTC
few,TRBJ2-2,TRBV20-1,NA,CSARDRTLTRDSLGHGELFF,TGCAGTGCTAGAGATCGGACCCTCACTCGTGACTCGCTTGGACACGGGGAGCTGTTTTTT
few,TRBJ2-4,TRBV7-2,NA,CASSLLRTLNIQYF,TGTGCCAGCAGCTTACTACGGACACTAAACATTCAGTACTTC
few,TRBJ1-5,TRBV6-2/TRBV6-3,NA,CASTRDGSLGQPQHF,TGTGCCAGCACTCGGGACGGCTCCCTCGGTCAGCCCCAGCATTTT
NA,TRBJ1-5,TRBV28,NA,CASSLPLDAGVSNQPQHF,TGTGCCAGCAGTTTACCCCTGGACGCCGGAGTTAGCAATCAGCCCCAGCATTTT
few,TRBJ2-3,TRBV10-3,TRBD2,CAVSGGGGTDTQYF,TGTGCCGTCAGCGGGGGAGGTGGGACAGATACGCAGTATTTT
few,TRBJ2-7,TRBV29-1,TRBD2,CSVEEAKSGGKKQYF,TGCAGCGTTGAAGAGGCAAAGAGCGGGGGGAAAAAGCAGTACTTC
few,TRBJ2-5,TRBV7-2,TRBD1,CASSLGSTGGTETQYF,TGTGCCAGCAGCTTAGGATCTACAGGGGGGACAGAGACCCAGTACTTC
few,TRBJ1-1,TRBV6-9,NA,CASRPGRGNTEAFF,TGTGCCAGCAGGCCAGGGCGAGGGAACACTGAAGCTTTCTTT
NA,TRBJ2-4,TRBV2,TRBD2,CASSEVSSGGTKNIQYF,TGTGCCAGCAGTGAAGTGTCTAGCGGGGGCACCAAAAACATTCAGTACTTC
NA,TRBJ2-3,TRBV6-6,NA,CASSRSRDTQYF,TGTGCCAGCAGTCGGTCCCGAGATACGCAGTATTTT
NA,TRBJ2-2,TRBV12-3/TRBV12-4,TRBD1,CASSPQGAMTGELFF,TGTGCCAGCAGCCCACAGGGGGCGATGACCGGGGAGCTGTTTTTT
NA,TRBJ2-7,TRBV28,TRBD1,CASSFGDRVDEQYF,TGTGCCAGCAGTTTTGGAGACAGGGTGGACGAGCAGTACTTC
NA,TRBJ1-2,TRBV5-1,NA,CASRMDNYGYTF,TGCGCCAGCAGGATGGATAACTATGGCTACACCTTC
NA,TRBJ2-1,TRBV6-2/TRBV6-3,NA,CASSYSTRSSPYEQFF,TGTGCCAGCAGTTACTCGACTCGGAGCAGTCCGTATGAGCAGTTCTTC
few,TRBJ2-3,TRBV20-1,TRBD2,CSASSQTPLAGGSTDTQYF,TGCAGTGCAAGCTCCCAGACCCCACTAGCGGGAGGAAGCACAGATACGCAGTATTTT
NA,TRBJ1-1,TRBV4-2,NA,CASSQQGYGEAFF,TGTGCCAGCAGCCAACAGGGGTATGGTGAAGCTTTCTTT
once,TRBJ1-2,TRBV25-1,NA,CASSEQGGFYGYTF,TGTGCCAGCAGTGAACAGGGAGGTTTCTATGGCTACACCTTC
few,TRBJ2-1,TRBV20-1,NA,CSARTREGTVYNEQFF,TGCAGTGCTAGAACAAGGGAGGGGACAGTCTACAATGAGCAGTTCTTC
NA,TRBJ2-3,TRBV12-3/TRBV12-4,NA,CASRQQGVGTDTQYF,TGTGCCAGCAGACAACAGGGAGTGGGCACAGATACGCAGTATTTT
few,TRBJ2-5,TRBV20-1,TRBD2,CSAIKPGLAGPNQETRYF,TGCAGTGCTATAAAACCGGGACTAGCGGGACCAAACCAAGAGACCCGGTACTTC
NA,TRBJ2-1,TRBV20-1,NA,CSARPLTGYNEQFF,TGCAGTGCTAGACCGCTGACTGGATACAATGAGCAGTTCTTC
NA,TRBJ2-5,TRBV20-1,TRBD2,CSAIGTSEGETQYF,TGCAGTGCCATCGGGACTAGCGAGGGGGAGACCCAGTACTTC
few,TRBJ2-5,TRBV18,NA,CASSPPLLMQETQYF,TGTGCCAGCTCACCACCCCTACTTATGCAAGAGACCCAGTACTTC
NA,TRBJ2-3,TRBV20-1,TRBD2,CSAGRLARFTDTQYF,TGCAGTGCTGGGAGACTAGCGAGATTCACAGATACGCAGTATTTT
few,TRBJ1-2,TRBV6-1,TRBD1,CASRHRGMGLYGYTF,TGTGCCAGCAGACACAGGGGGATGGGCCTCTATGGCTACACCTTC
many,TRBJ2-3,TRBV20-1,NA,CSAKQGAGGGAFSDTQYF,TGCAGTGCTAAACAAGGAGCTGGTGGCGGAGCATTCTCAGATACGCAGTATTTT
NA,TRBJ2-7,TRBV18,TRBD1,CASSPAGGNYEQYF,TGTGCCAGCTCACCGGCAGGGGGTAACTACGAGCAGTACTTC
NA,TRBJ2-3,TRBV27,NA,CASSLSATGSTDTQYF,TGTGCCAGCAGTTTATCGGCGACAGGTAGCACAGATACGCAGTATTTT
NA,TRBJ2-1,TRBV6-2/TRBV6-3,TRBD2,CASSKSGGPYNEQFF,TGTGCCAGCAGTAAAAGCGGGGGGCCCTACAATGAGCAGTTCTTC
many,TRBJ2-1,TRBV7-9,TRBD1,CASSSRDSYNEQFF,TGTGCCAGCAGCTCCCGGGACAGCTACAATGAGCAGTTCTTC
NA,TRBJ2-1,TRBV7-9,TRBD2,CASSLDWTSGSNEQFF,TGTGCCAGCAGTCTCGACTGGACTAGCGGGAGTAATGAGCAGTTCTTC
NA,TRBJ2-5,TRBV20-1,NA,CSAMVASSETQYF,TGCAGTGCTATGGTCGCTAGCAGTGAGACCCAGTACTTC
NA,TRBJ1-2,TRBV7-2,TRBD1,CASSGDRDRINYGYTF,TGTGCCAGCAGCGGCGACCGGGACAGGATTAACTATGGCTACACCTTC
few,TRBJ1-4,TRBV6-1,NA,CASSPSPGGEKLFF,TGTGCCAGCAGCCCCTCCCCAGGAGGGGAAAAACTGTTTTTT
few,TRBJ2-5,TRBV5-1,TRBD2,CASRSSGGRETQYF,TGCGCCAGCAGGTCTAGCGGGGGGCGCGAGACCCAGTACTTC
many,TRBJ2-5,TRBV6-7,NA,CASSYSSGDETQYF,TGTGCCAGCAGTTACTCTTCGGGAGATGAGACCCAGTACTTC
few,TRBJ2-7,TRBV12-3/TRBV12-4,NA,CASSPHRDTISYEQYF,TGTGCCAGCAGTCCACACCGGGACACAATCTCCTACGAGCAGTACTTC
few,TRBJ1-2,TRBV4-3,NA,CASSQDYLGKNYGYTF,TGCGCCAGCAGCCAAGATTACCTAGGGAAAAACTATGGCTACACCTTC
NA,TRBJ2-1,TRBV6-6,NA,CASTEPVKNEQFF,TGTGCCAGCACCGAGCCAGTTAAGAATGAGCAGTTCTTC
few,TRBJ2-3,TRBV7-2,TRBD1,CASSSTGTGTPDTQYF,TGTGCCAGCAGCTCTACCGGGACAGGGACCCCAGATACGCAGTATTTT
NA,TRBJ2-3,TRBV7-2,NA,CASSKDRLGDTQYF,TGTGCCAGCAGCAAGGACCGTCTAGGAGATACGCAGTATTTT
NA,TRBJ2-1,TRBV4-3,NA,CAEGGDPLDEQFF,TGCGCCGAGGGGGGGGACCCGCTCGATGAGCAGTTCTTC
NA,TRBJ2-7,TRBV20-1,NA,CSARLGSTPYEQYF,TGCAGTGCTAGATTGGGGAGTACCCCCTACGAGCAGTACTTC
NA,TRBJ1-3,TRBV10-3,NA,CAISESGTGNTIYF,TGTGCCATCAGTGAGTCGGGTACTGGAAACACCATATATTTT
NA,TRBJ1-1,TRBV25-1,NA,CASSVPGGGNTEAFF,TGTGCCAGCAGTGTTCCCGGGGGCGGAAACACTGAAGCTTTCTTT
once,TRBJ1-6,TRBV6-2/TRBV6-3,NA,CASSYSGRNSPLHF,TGTGCCAGCAGTTACTCGGGGCGGAATTCACCCCTCCACTTT
NA,TRBJ1-1,TRBV15,NA,CATSRDRGINTEAFF,TGTGCCACCAGCAGAGACAGGGGAATCAACACTGAAGCTTTCTTT
NA,TRBJ2-1,TRBV2,NA,CACSLLLRGTYSYNEQFF,TGTGCCTGCAGTTTATTATTGCGCGGGACATACTCCTACAATGAGCAGTTCTTC
NA,TRBJ1-1,TRBV5-1,NA,CASIPPGGHTEAFF,TGCGCCAGCATCCCGCCCGGGGGGCATACTGAAGCTTTCTTT
NA,TRBJ2-6,TRBV5-5,TRBD1,CASSSGTGRNVLTF,TGTGCCAGCAGCTCCGGGACAGGTAGAAACGTCCTGACTTTC